This TCR beta chain derives from a study of multiple sclerosis patients with progressive multifocal leukoencephalopathy. Time point described: before natalizumab initiation. Before the first natalizumab infusion, T0 blood samples were taken. TCRdb keeps only in-frame clones here, not all; method: immunoSEQ multiplex PCR. The top ten hold about 1.8% of the sample, which has tens of thousands of clones, 92% seen once. This TCR was sampled from a man aged 30-40 years with multiple sclerosis. Sequenced sample: PBMCs.

CDR3 in DNA: TGCAGCGTAAATCCTGGGGCCAACGTCCTGACTTTC. This gives the protein CSVNPGANVLTF. This chain joins TRBV29-1 and TRBJ2-6; D ambiguous. Germline loops: CDR1 SQVTM, CDR2 ANQGSEA. The CDR3 contains 12 residues. V was trimmed by 6 bases and J by 2 bases, leaving 5 bases between them.